This is a list of T cell receptor beta chains from one sample in a study of T cell responses to AZD1222 COVID-19 vaccine. The data were produced by immunoSEQ multiplex PCR, yet TCRdb's version contains in-frame clones alone and is incomplete. Of 100,000 to 130,000 clones in the sample, 89% were seen once. Specimen: peripheral blood, collected on day 0 of MenACWY control vaccination. All receptors come from an adult in good health. The CDR3 runs from the conserved cysteine through the conserved F or W. A D gene is named only where the DNA matches it firmly. Not every row has a clone size; where given, it reads once, few, many or a size class.

TRBJ2-5	TRBD2	few	TRBV7-6	CASSLEAGGYQYQETQYF	TGTGCCAGCAGCTTAGAAGCGGGGGGATACCAGTACCAAGAGACCCAGTACTTC
TRBJ1-3	.	.	TRBV6-5	CASSYATGRGNTIYF	TGTGCCAGCAGTTACGCAACAGGGCGAGGAAACACCATATATTTT
TRBJ1-1	TRBD1	.	TRBV7-2	CASSLVGGASTEAFF	TGTGCCAGCAGCTTAGTAGGGGGCGCGTCCACTGAAGCTTTCTTT
TRBJ1-2	.	.	TRBV12-3/TRBV12-4	CASSFSSGYTF	TGTGCCAGCAGTTTCTCTTCGGGCTACACCTTC
TRBJ2-7	TRBD1	once	TRBV11-2	CASSLVVGGSYEQYF	TGTGCCAGCAGCTTAGTAGTAGGGGGCAGCTACGAGCAGTACTTC
TRBJ1-4	.	.	TRBV7-2	CGSRVGHNEKLFF	TGTGGTAGCAGGGTAGGGCATAATGAAAAACTGTTTTTT
TRBJ2-7	.	.	TRBV27	CANKDGSYEQYF	TGTGCCAACAAAGACGGGTCCTACGAGCAGTACTTC
TRBJ1-5	TRBD1	.	TRBV5-1	CASRPGTGGNQPQHF	TGCGCCAGCAGACCCGGGACAGGGGGCAATCAGCCCCAGCATTTT
TRBJ2-2	.	.	TRBV11-2	CASLGWQANTGELFF	TGTGCCAGTTTAGGGTGGCAGGCGAACACCGGGGAGCTGTTTTTT
TRBJ1-2	.	.	TRBV7-2	CASSLVGQGNGYTF	TGTGCCAGCAGCTTAGTTGGTCAGGGTAATGGCTACACCTTC
TRBJ1-1	.	.	TRBV12-3/TRBV12-4	CASSTQAQAFF	TGTGCCAGCAGCACACAAGCTCAAGCTTTCTTT
TRBJ2-3	.	.	TRBV5-1	CASSLELTGTDTQYF	TGCGCCAGCAGCTTGGAGTTGACCGGCACAGATACGCAGTATTTT
TRBJ2-2	.	.	TRBV4-3	CASSQGARVTGELFF	TGCGCCAGCAGCCAGGGGGCGCGAGTGACCGGGGAGCTGTTTTTT
TRBJ1-6	.	.	TRBV5-4	CASSRYQDRSPLHF	TGTGCCAGCAGCCGCTATCAGGACCGGTCACCCCTCCACTTT
TRBJ1-1	.	.	TRBV19	CASSILQNTEAFF	TGTGCCAGTAGTATCCTTCAGAACACTGAAGCTTTCTTT
TRBJ2-5	.	.	TRBV5-5	CASSSQYQETQYF	TGTGCCAGCAGCTCTCAGTACCAAGAGACCCAGTACTTC
TRBJ1-1	TRBD1	.	TRBV7-9	CASSGPDRSSPEAFF	TGTGCCAGCAGCGGACCGGACAGGAGCTCTCCTGAAGCTTTCTTT
TRBJ1-2	TRBD1	.	TRBV18	CASSPTGDNGYTF	TGTGCCAGCTCACCAACAGGGGATAATGGCTACACCTTC
TRBJ1-1	.	.	TRBV6-5	CASSYGTEAFF	TGTGCCAGCAGTTACGGTACTGAAGCTTTCTTT
TRBJ1-3	TRBD1	.	TRBV30	CAWSVLGTGAGNTIYF	TGTGCCTGGAGTGTACTTGGGACAGGGGCTGGAAACACCATATATTTT
TRBJ2-5	.	.	TRBV7-6	CASSRSTRAWETQYF	TGTGCCAGCAGCCGTTCTACACGGGCCTGGGAGACCCAGTACTTC
TRBJ2-1	TRBD2	.	TRBV15	CATSREGSGIFEQFF	TGTGCCACCAGCAGAGAGGGTAGCGGGATTTTCGAGCAGTTCTTC
TRBJ1-2	TRBD1	.	TRBV30	CACPDRGGGYTF	TGTGCCTGTCCGGACAGGGGAGGTGGCTACACCTTC
TRBJ2-2	.	.	TRBV4-3	CASSQDQGDPPFF	TGCGCCAGCAGCCAAGATCAAGGAGACCCTCCGTTTTTT
TRBJ1-2	.	.	TRBV28	CASSLAGNYGYTF	TGTGCCAGCAGTTTGGCGGGGAACTATGGCTACACCTTC
TRBJ1-2	TRBD1	.	TRBV7-9	CASSPRDRAHGYTF	TGTGCCAGCAGCCCTAGGGACAGGGCTCATGGCTACACCTTC
TRBJ1-6	.	.	TRBV7-8	CASSSAPGVRSPLHF	TGTGCCAGCAGCTCGGCGCCAGGGGTCAGGTCACCCCTCCACTTT
TRBJ1-2	.	.	TRBV9	CASSVATGPGSGYTF	TGTGCCAGCAGCGTAGCTACGGGACCGGGCAGTGGCTACACCTTC
TRBJ1-1	.	once	TRBV6-5	CASTYGASGKAFF	TGTGCCAGCACCTACGGGGCCTCAGGGAAAGCTTTCTTT
TRBJ1-2	.	.	TRBV28	CASRFWQGDGYTF	TGTGCCAGCAGATTCTGGCAGGGCGATGGCTACACCTTC
TRBJ2-2	.	once	TRBV5-1	CASSLTAPAGTGELFF	TGCGCCAGCAGCTTGACAGCCCCGGCGGGCACCGGGGAGCTGTTTTTT
TRBJ2-7	.	.	TRBV30	CAWSGWARRYEQYF	TGTGCCTGGAGCGGGTGGGCCAGGAGATACGAGCAGTACTTC
TRBJ1-2	.	.	TRBV4-2	CASSQAGWNGYTF	TGTGCCAGCAGCCAAGCCGGGTGGAATGGCTACACCTTC
TRBJ2-7	TRBD1	once	TRBV6-2/TRBV6-3	CASSRAGTGLYEQYF	TGTGCCAGCAGTCGGGCCGGGACAGGCCTTTACGAGCAGTACTTC
TRBJ1-2	.	.	TRBV2	CASSDGADYGYTF	TGTGCCAGCAGTGACGGGGCGGACTATGGCTACACCTTC
TRBJ1-5	.	.	TRBV7-2	CASSLGQYNQPQHF	TGTGCCAGCAGCTTAGGACAGTACAATCAGCCCCAGCATTTT
TRBJ2-1	.	.	TRBV4-2	CASSQDWQTNNEQFF	TGTGCCAGCAGCCAAGATTGGCAGACTAACAATGAGCAGTTCTTC
TRBJ2-7	TRBD1	.	TRBV9	CASSPRDRGFYEQYF	TGTGCCAGCAGCCCCCGGGACAGGGGGTTCTACGAGCAGTACTTC
TRBJ2-7	TRBD2	once	TRBV7-9	CASSRTSGGVLKSEQYF	TGTGCCAGCAGTCGGACTAGCGGGGGGGTCCTGAAATCCGAGCAGTACTTC
TRBJ2-3	.	.	TRBV30	CAWTGKDTQYF	TGTGCCTGGACAGGGAAGGATACGCAGTATTTT